This T cell receptor beta chain was identified in a study of beta chain features in type 1 diabetes. Study-wide points: Significant though moderate, a shortening of TCRB CDR3s appeared in all four CD4+ subsets of Type 1 diabetes patients.

What was sequenced were expressed TCRB transcripts, since all of the isolated RNA had been reverse transcribed. The repertoire was sequenced with immunoSEQ multiplex PCR; TCRdb's copy has only in-frame clones and lacks some. Among around 340,000 clones listed, 9.3% were seen once. The CDR3 loop spans 18 amino acids. The ends were cut back, 0 bases at V and 3 bases at J, with 20 bases in the middle. The germline CDR1 and CDR2 sequences are SGHDT and YYEEEE. This clone was seen at least ten times. The antigen remains unidentified. This sequence originates from a man aged 30 to 39 with type 1 diabetes. The sample consisted of central memory CD4+ T cells from blood. This chain joins TRBV5-6 and TRBJ2-3; perhaps TRBD2 as D (6 bases). CDR3 sequence reads: CASSLEPGRGDLTDTQYF. CDR3 nucleotides: TGTGCCAGCAGCTTGGAACCCGGGAGAGGGGATTTAACAGATACGCAGTATTTT. The full variable domain, with the rest looked up from reference TRBV5-6 and TRBJ2-3, is DAGVTQSPTHLIKTRGQQVTLRCSPKSGHDTVSWYQQALGQGPQFIFQYYEEEERQRGNFPDRFSGHQFPNYSSELNVNALLLGDSALYLCASSLEPGRGDLTDTQYFGPGTRLTVL.